This passage covers 17 T cell receptor beta chains from one sample sequenced in a study of blood T cell repertoires in COVID-19. The data were produced by immunoSEQ multiplex PCR, yet TCRdb's version contains in-frame clones alone and is incomplete. This sample yields approximately 90,000 clones, of which about four fifths are seen a single time; 6.3% belongs to the top ten. The sample was peripheral blood. Receptor source: a man aged 65-85 years with COVID-19, enrolled during active disease.

With respect to this clone: This specimen includes other DNA sequences encoding the same CDR3. V usage is TRBV12-3 or TRBV12-4 and J usage is TRBJ1-1; the match to TRBD1 covers 7 bases. CDR3 length: 13 residues. V lost 6 bases and J lost 2; bases outside the gene matches: 3. Here the CDR3 DNA reads TGTGCCAGCAGGGGACAGCTTAACACTGAAGCTTTCTTT. Translating gives CASRGQLNTEAFF.

The J gene is TRBJ2-4, the V gene TRBV2; unclear D gene. CDR1 and CDR2 (germline): SNHLY, FYNNEI. CDR3 length: 14 residues. The germline V and J ends were trimmed by 6 bases and 0 bases, with 9 bases remaining between them. CDR3 sequence reads: CASSHREAKNIQYF. In nucleotides, the CDR3 is TGTGCCAGCAGCCACAGAGAAGCCAAAAACATTCAGTACTTC.

J is TRBJ2-3 and V is TRBV12-5, with TRBD2 as a possible D gene (5 bases). Trimming took off 0 bases at V and 0 bases at J, with 16 bases between the two ends. This CDR3 spans 18 amino acids. Germline loops: CDR1 LGHNT, CDR2 FRNRAP. The DNA for the CDR3 is TGTGCTAGTGGTTTGGTACTAGGCCTCTCTCGGAGCACAGATACGCAGTATTTT. Translated, it gives CASGLVLGLSRSTDTQYF.

The V and J genes are TRBV27 and TRBJ1-2, with a tentative D call TRBD1 (5 bases). Trimming pared 5 bases from V and 4 bases from J, leaving 20 bases between. Germline CDR1 is MNHEY and CDR2 is SMNVEV (reference sequence). This CDR3 region has 16 residues. Written as DNA, the CDR3 is TGTGCCAGCAGTCCTAATTATCCTCTGACAGTCTATGGCTACACCTTC. Translation gives CASSPNYPLTVYGYTF.

The chain recombines TRBV29-1 with TRBJ2-3; 8 nucleotides agree with TRBD1. The CDR3 is 12 residues long. Germline trimming cut 5 bases from V and 8 bases from J; bases unmatched to any gene: 6. Germline values: CDR1 SQVTM, CDR2 ANQGSEA. In nucleotides, the CDR3 is TGCAGCGTTTCACAGGGGGTGGGTACGCAGTATTTT. Amino acids: CSVSQGVGTQYF.

The chain uses TRBV13 and TRBJ2-3, with TRBD2 matching 7 bases. CDR1 is PRHDT and CDR2 is FYEKMQ in the germline V gene (reference sequence). V lost 1 base and J lost 3; bases outside the gene matches: 4. The CDR3 consists of 15 residues. CDR3 sequence (DNA): TGTGCCAGCAGCTTAGCGGGAGGTCAGACAGATACGCAGTATTTT. Amino acids: CASSLAGGQTDTQYF.

The CDR3 nucleotides are TGTGCCAGCTCCCCCGCGGGTCTAGTAAGCGAGCAGTACTTC. As protein: CASSPAGLVSEQYF. The chain couples TRBV18 to TRBJ2-7; D may be TRBD2 (5 bases). Between the trimmed V and J ends, which lost 6 bases and 6 bases, there was a span of 18 bases. This CDR3 has 14 residues. CDR1 and CDR2 from the germline V gene are KGHSH and LQKENI. Variable domain in full (rest from reference TRBV18 and TRBJ2-7): NAGVMQNPRHLVRRRGQEARLRCSPMKGHSHVYWYRQLPEEGLKFMVYLQKENIIDESGMPKERFSAEFPKEGPSILRIQQVVRGDSAAYFCASSPAGLVSEQYFGPGTRLTVT.

The chain joins TRBV27 to TRBJ2-1; 13 bases align to TRBD2. The CDR3 is 14 residues long. CDR1 and CDR2 (germline): MNHEY, SMNVEV (reference sequence). V trimming: 6 bases; J trimming: 10 bases; junction bases outside the gene matches: 6. CDR3 nucleotide sequence: TGTGCCAGCAGCCGACTAGCGGGAGGCGGGGAGCAGTTCTTC. Its translation: CASSRLAGGGEQFF.

The CDR3 here is CASARDRVSTDTQYF. In DNA, the CDR3 is TGCGCCAGCGCCCGAGACAGGGTGAGCACAGATACGCAGTATTTT. The chain couples TRBV4-3 to TRBJ2-3, with 7 bases lining up with TRBD1. Germline V gives CDR1 LGHNA, CDR2 YSLEER. With 8 bases clipped from V and 0 bases from J, the junction kept 8 bases outside the gene matches. The length of the CDR3 is 15 residues.

This clone was seen a handful of times. The chain carries TRBV6-5 and TRBJ1-6; D is undetermined. Per germline, CDR1 MNHEY and CDR2 SVGAGI. The CDR3 has 14 amino acids. Trimming pared 3 bases from V and 9 bases from J, leaving 12 bases between. Written as DNA, the CDR3 is TGTGCCAGCAGTTATATGACTAGAGGTTCACCCCTCCACTTT. This codes for CASSYMTRGSPLHF.

This clone was counted a single time. The chain couples TRBV7-2 to TRBJ2-7; 7 bases line up with TRBD1. Losses at the gene ends were 1 base for V and 5 bases for J; bases not matched to a gene: 8. Germline V lookup: CDR1 SGHTA, CDR2 FQGNSA. The length of the CDR3 is 15 residues. The CDR3 region has the DNA TGTGCCAGCAGCTTAGGAGGGGGCGCACTGCACGAGCAGTACTTC. It is translated as CASSLGGGALHEQYF. Using reference TRBV7-2 and TRBJ2-7 for the parts outside the CDR3, the full variable domain is GAGVSQSPSNKVTEKGKDVELRCDPISGHTALYWYRQSLGQGLEFLIYFQGNSAPDKSGLPSDRFSAERTGGSVSTLTIQRTQQEDSAVYLCASSLGGGALHEQYFGPGTRLTVT.

The rearrangement links TRBV12-3 or TRBV12-4 to TRBJ1-2; D possibly corresponds to TRBD1 (5 bases). This CDR3 has 12 residues. V lost 9 bases and J lost 6, with 14 bases in between. CDR3 amino acids: CASRGEGHGYTF. The CDR3 nucleotides read TGTGCCAGTCGGGGGGAGGGGCATGGCTACACCTTC.

The chain couples TRBV2 to TRBJ2-4, with 7 bases aligning to TRBD2. This CDR3 contains 16 residues. CDR1 and CDR2 (germline): SNHLY, FYNNEI. V was pared by 5 bases and J by 0 bases, with 7 bases of the junction left unmatched. The CDR3 region is CASSLWEGLAKNIQYF. Written as DNA, the CDR3 is TGTGCCAGCAGTCTTTGGGAGGGGCTAGCCAAAAACATTCAGTACTTC.

CDR3 in DNA: TGTGCCAGCAGTCGGGACTCCGCCTCTGGAAACACCATATATTTT. Amino acid sequence: CASSRDSASGNTIYF. The J gene is TRBJ1-3, the V gene TRBV28; D might be TRBD1 (5 bases). The CDR3 covers 15 residues. The V gene lost 5 bases and the J gene lost 0 bases, with 11 bases spanning the gap. Germline CDR1 reads MDHEN; CDR2 reads SYDVKM. The full variable domain, rest sourced from reference TRBV28 and TRBJ1-3, is DVKVTQSSRYLVKRTGEKVFLECVQDMDHENMFWYRQDPGLGLRLIYFSYDVKMKEKGDIPEGYSVSREKKERFSLILESASTNQTSMYLCASSRDSASGNTIYFGEGSWLTVV.

The chain links TRBV6-6 to TRBJ1-2, with 8 positions matching TRBD1. The junction had 10 bases not matched to a gene; V was cut back by 6 bases and J by 7 bases. Germline-derived CDR1 and CDR2 are MNHNY and SVGAGI (reference sequence). The CDR3 extends over 14 amino acids. CDR3 amino acids: CASSSRQGQLGYTF. The CDR3 nucleotides are TGTGCCAGCAGCAGCCGACAGGGGCAGCTTGGCTACACCTTC.

The V and J genes are TRBV6-2 or TRBV6-3 and TRBJ2-7; D gene unclear. This CDR3 has 14 amino acids. The germline V gene encodes CDR1 MNHEY and CDR2 SVGEGT. Trimming left V 5 bases short and J 3 bases short, with 14 bases between. The CDR3 protein is CASSTLRNDYEQYF. The CDR3 DNA reads as TGTGCCAGCAGTACTCTCCGTAACGACTACGAGCAGTACTTC.

This clone is termed medium-sized. This chain connects TRBV3-1 (or the pseudogene TRBV3-2) to TRBJ1-1; 7 bases match TRBD1. Trimming cost V 4 bases and J 4 bases; bases outside gene matches: 6. The germline V gene has CDR1 LGHDT and CDR2 YNNKEL (reference sequence). CDR3 length equals 14 residues. In DNA, the CDR3 is TGTGCCAGCAGCCTGCGACAGGGAGGCACTGAAGCTTTCTTT. As protein: CASSLRQGGTEAFF.